The TCR beta chain described here comes from a study of T cells after yellow fever vaccination. Study conclusions and caveats: The study noted that FACS-sorted repertoires could contain abundant clonotypes contaminating from the bulk population. Booster samples showed a return of most primary-vaccination clones (around 96% CD4, 70% to 90% CD8). The secondary response was weaker, and its peak arrived faster, on day 5 versus 15.

The germline V gene encodes CDR1 DFQATT and CDR2 SNEGSKA (reference sequence). Losses at the gene ends were 6 bases for V and 7 bases for J; bases not matched to a gene: 8. This CDR3 region has 14 residues. Concerning this clonotype itself: Its cognate antigen is unknown.

A 5'RACE template-switching step, the method used to make TCR cDNA, added a universal primer site and UMIs. TCRdb reanalysed the 5' RACE reads using MiXCR and keeps one entry per CDR3 protein. The top ten hold about 25% of the sample, which has some 120,000 distinct CDR3 sequences, 8.4% seen once. Sequencing used CD8+ T cells sorted from PBMCs, obtained 45 days after the yellow fever booster vaccination. The sequence came from a man aged 30 to 45 who received the YFV17D yellow fever vaccine. V and J are TRBV20-1 and TRBJ2-1, with 11 bases that match TRBD1. The CDR3 reads CSAQGQGVWNEQFF. CDR3 sequence (DNA): TGCAGTGCCCAGGGACAGGGGGTGTGGAATGAGCAGTTCTTC.